These 25 T cell receptor beta chains originate from one sample sequenced in a study of regulatory T cells in long-lasting Graves disease. Researchers made TCR beta libraries by using iRepertoire HTBI primers and running Arm-PCR on CDR3 regions. TCRdb recomputed calls from the multiplex PCR reads with MiXCR, one row per CDR3 protein. The top ten clones hold 25% of a sample with around 500,000 distinct CDR3 sequences, about 16% of them seen once. As for time point: newly diagnosed GD, antithyroid drugs for less than 3 months. TCR sequences were obtained from RNA taken from PBMCs. These data also featured in a second study, about T cells in Graves' hyperthyroidism and ophthalmopathy.

Here the sequenced sample was peripheral blood mononuclear cells (PBMCs), taken at new diagnosis, from a patient treated with antithyroid drugs. The receptors were sampled from a woman aged 40 to 65 with Graves disease.

In its sample, this clonotype was seen many times. The chain is built from TRBV7-9 and TRBJ1-4; possible D gene TRBD1, 5 bases. The CDR3 covers 14 residues. CDR1 is SEHNR and CDR2 is FQNEAQ in the germline V gene (reference sequence). V was trimmed by 1 base and J by 6 bases, leaving 9 bases between them. CDR3 amino acids: CASSLVGTDEKLFF. DNA for the CDR3: TGTGCCAGCAGCTTAGTCGGGACGGATGAAAAACTGTTTTTT.

Worth noting for this clonotype: A single base separates this from a much larger clone, so it may be a read error. The chain uses TRBV15 and TRBJ1-5, with D hard to call. The CDR3 length is 15 residues. Germline V CDR1 and CDR2: LNHNV, YYDKDF (reference sequence). CDR3 protein: CATSAQLVGIQPRHF. As DNA, the CDR3 is TGTGCCACCAGCGCCCAACTCGTAGGTATTCAGCCCCGGCATTTT.

The chain links TRBV20-1 to TRBJ2-5; 12 bases fit TRBD2. Losses at the gene ends were 5 bases for V and 5 bases for J; bases not matched to a gene: 18. This CDR3 region has 18 residues. Germline values: CDR1 DFQATT, CDR2 SNEGSKA (reference sequence). The DNA for the CDR3 is TGCAGTGCTCCGACAGGGGCGCTCAGGCTAGCGGGGGGGGAGACCCAGTACTTC. It yields the protein CSAPTGALRLAGGETQYF.

This clonotype came up a few times. This chain connects TRBV7-9 to TRBJ2-1; D ambiguous. CDR3 length: 12 residues. CDR1 and CDR2 from the germline V gene are SEHNR and FQNEAQ (reference sequence). V dropped 3 bases and J dropped 9 bases, with 9 bases sitting between them. The CDR3 sequence is CASSFQDLEQFF. The DNA for the CDR3 is TGTGCCAGCAGCTTCCAGGATCTTGAGCAGTTCTTC.

This clonotype was seen a few times. The chain employs TRBV19 and TRBJ2-1, with 9 bases fitting TRBD2. CDR3 size: 16 residues. V lost 4 bases to trimming and J lost 5 bases; unmatched junction nucleotides: 9. Germline assignment: CDR1 LNHDA and CDR2 SQIVND (reference sequence). DNA for the CDR3: TGTGCCAGTAGTAATGTAGCGGGGGTTTTCGACAATGAGCAGTTCTTC. Translation: CASSNVAGVFDNEQFF.

The chain joins TRBV20-1 to TRBJ2-3, with D possibly TRBD2 on 6 matching bases. V lost 5 bases to trimming and J lost 3 bases, with 15 bases between them. In germline, CDR1 is DFQATT, CDR2 SNEGSKA (reference sequence). This CDR3 region has 14 residues. Here the CDR3 reads CSAPQGGVTDTQYF. Here the CDR3 DNA reads TGCAGTGCTCCCCAGGGCGGGGTTACAGATACGCAGTATTTT.

This clonotype appeared many times. The rearrangement links TRBV6-5 to TRBJ1-5; D remains unclear. Germline CDR1 and CDR2: MNHEY and SVGAGI. CDR3 length: 15 amino acids. The germline V and J ends were trimmed by 4 bases and 1 base, with 11 bases remaining between them. CDR3 in amino acids: CASSLDWYSNQPQHF. The CDR3 coding sequence is TGTGCCAGCAGTTTGGATTGGTACAGCAATCAGCCCCAGCATTTT.

In its sample, this clonotype was seen a few times. This rearrangement joins TRBV12-3 or TRBV12-4 to TRBJ1-5; D unresolved. V was clipped by 1 base and J by 0 bases, with 7 bases between them. CDR3 size: 15 residues. The CDR3 protein is CASSLDGDSNQPQHF. The CDR3 region has the DNA TGTGCCAGCAGTTTAGACGGGGATAGCAATCAGCCCCAGCATTTT.

This clonotype was found many times. The rearrangement joins TRBV28 to TRBJ1-5; D is unclear. The germline CDR1 and CDR2 sequences are MDHEN and SYDVKM. The CDR3 totals 14 residues. The V gene lost 7 bases and the J gene lost 1 base, with 11 bases spanning the gap. Written as DNA, the CDR3 is TGTGCCAGCATCCGAGGAGGGAGCAATCAGCCCCAGCATTTT. Translated: CASIRGGSNQPQHF.

Concerning this clonotype itself: Possible read error: a much larger clone is one base away. This chain connects TRBV12-5 to TRBJ2-1; 8 bases align to TRBD1. Germline loops: CDR1 LGHNT, CDR2 FRNRAP. The CDR3 runs to 16 residues. DNA of the CDR3: TGTGCTAGTGGTTTGGGAGGACAGGGTCGCTACAATGAGCAGTCCTTC. Translated: CASGLGGQGRYNEQSF.

This clonotype was counted many times. The rearrangement links TRBV5-1 to TRBJ2-7; TRBD1 matches at 9 bases. The V and J ends lost 1 base and 5 bases, in that order; junction bases with no gene match: 13. The germline V gene has CDR1 SGHRS and CDR2 YFSETQ. The CDR3 runs 17 residues. Written as DNA, the CDR3 is TGCGCCAGCAGCTTGTCGCCACCGGGACAGGGAGAGCACGAGCAGTACTTC. Encoded protein: CASSLSPPGQGEHEQYF. The full variable domain, with the rest looked up from reference TRBV5-1 and TRBJ2-7, is KAGVTQTPRYLIKTRGQQVTLSCSPISGHRSVSWYQQTPGQGLQFLFEYFSETQRNKGNFPGRFSGRQFSNSRSEMNVSTLELGDSALYLCASSLSPPGQGEHEQYFGPGTRLTVT.

This clonotype was recorded many times. The chain combines TRBV2 with TRBJ1-1, with D perhaps matching TRBD1 (6 bases). Trimming pared 6 bases from V and 3 bases from J, leaving 17 bases between. From germline, CDR1 is SNHLY and CDR2 FYNNEI. The CDR3 has 15 amino acids. The CDR3 nucleotides read TGTGCCAGCAGCACAAACCCCAAGGGGGACACTGAAGCTTTCTTT. Its protein product is CASSTNPKGDTEAFF.

In the case of this clonotype: A much larger clonotype is one base distant, so this may be a read error. This chain joins TRBV7-3 and TRBJ2-5; TRBD2 aligns across 11 bases. Germline CDR1 reads SGHTA; CDR2 reads FQGTGA. This CDR3 spans 17 amino acids. CDR3 sequence (DNA): TGTGCCAGCAGCCTCCCTAGCGGGGGGCCCCGCCAAGAGACCCTGTACTTC. The encoded protein is CASSLPSGGPRQETLYF.

This clonotype was detected a few times. The rearrangement joins TRBV6-5 to TRBJ1-3; D unresolved. There are 17 residues in the CDR3. Per the germline V gene, CDR1 is MNHEY and CDR2 is SVGAGI. V was shortened by 2 bases and J by 2 bases, with 16 bases between the two germline ends. The CDR3 sequence: CASSYERDGPTGNTIYF. In DNA, the CDR3 is TGTGCCAGCAGTTACGAGCGAGATGGACCCACTGGAAACACCATATATTTT.

This clonotype was picked up many times. This sequence joins TRBV5-1 and TRBJ1-3; no clear D. This CDR3 region has 15 residues. Trimming pared 0 bases from V and 4 bases from J, leaving 11 bases between. Germline V lookup: CDR1 SGHRS, CDR2 YFSETQ. The CDR3 loop is CASSLEGYLGNTIYF. The CDR3 nucleotides are TGCGCCAGCAGCTTGGAAGGTTATCTAGGAAACACCATATATTTT.

This clonotype appeared many times. V and J are TRBV28 and TRBJ1-5, with D perhaps matching TRBD1 (5 bases). Trimming took 7 bases from V and 5 from J, leaving 12 bases between them. CDR1 is MDHEN and CDR2 is SYDVKM in the germline V gene. This CDR3 region has 13 residues. CDR3 loop: CASTEGTYQPQHF. For the CDR3, the DNA is TGTGCCAGCACGGAAGGGACGTATCAGCCCCAGCATTTT.

The chain recombines TRBV30 with TRBJ1-1; possible D gene TRBD1, 6 bases. The CDR3 covers 13 residues. Trimming pared 3 bases from V and 4 bases from J, leaving 12 bases between. Germline V gives CDR1 GTSNPN, CDR2 SVGIG (reference sequence). The CDR3 loop is CAWRRQGPTEAFF. Written as DNA, the CDR3 is TGTGCCTGGAGGCGGCAGGGGCCCACTGAAGCTTTCTTT.

To note about this clonotype: Just one base apart from a much larger clone, this may be a read error. The CDR3 end shows no conserved phenylalanine or tryptophan, and so a read error is likely. V is TRBV29-1 and J is TRBJ2-7, with D perhaps given as TRBD1 or TRBD2 (5 bases each). CDR3 length equals 13 residues. V was trimmed by 6 bases and J by 3 bases, leaving 15 bases between them. The germline V gene has CDR1 SQVTM and CDR2 ANQGSEA. CDR3 loop: CSVRPGPFYEQYL. CDR3 nucleotide sequence: TGCAGCGTCCGACCGGGACCGTTCTACGAGCAGTACCTC.

J is TRBJ2-3 and V is TRBV19; 7 nucleotides line up with TRBD2. After removal of 5 bases from V and 0 bases from J, the junction contained 5 bases not matched to a gene. CDR1 is LNHDA and CDR2 is SQIVND in the germline V gene (reference sequence). This CDR3 has 15 amino acids. The CDR3 reads CASSASSGSTDTQYF. The CDR3 DNA follows: TGTGCCAGTAGTGCGAGTAGCGGGAGCACAGATACGCAGTATTTT.

This clonotype has just a few counts. The V call is TRBV7-9, the J call TRBJ2-1; tentative D call: TRBD2 (6 bases). The V gene lost 8 bases and the J gene lost 6 bases, with 23 bases spanning the gap. The CDR3 is made up of 16 amino acids. CDR1 SEHNR and CDR2 FQNEAQ come from the germline V gene (reference sequence). As DNA, the CDR3 is TGTGCCAGCCACCCCGAGGGCCTACCCGGGGGCAATGAGCAGTTCTTC. Protein: CASHPEGLPGGNEQFF.

V is TRBV20-1 and J is TRBJ2-2; 7 nucleotides line up with TRBD1. There are 15 residues in the CDR3. CDR1 is DFQATT, CDR2 SNEGSKA, per germline (reference sequence). V trimming: 0 bases; J trimming: 2 bases; junction bases outside the gene matches: 3. This CDR3 reads CSARDPGGNTGELFF. The DNA for the CDR3 is TGCAGTGCTAGAGATCCAGGGGGTAACACCGGGGAGCTGTTTTTT.

V gene TRBV5-5 combines with J gene TRBJ2-7; D call uncertain. Germline V lookup: CDR1 SGHKS, CDR2 YYEKEE (reference sequence). V lost 2 bases, J lost 2 bases, and 17 bases lay in between. The CDR3 runs 16 residues. The CDR3 here is CASSLQRREAAYEQYF. The CDR3 coding sequence is TGTGCCAGCAGCTTACAGAGAAGAGAGGCAGCCTACGAGCAGTACTTC.

The V and J genes are TRBV6-1 and TRBJ2-7; D is unclear. The CDR3 is made up of 15 amino acids. The V and J ends lost 4 bases and 5 bases respectively, with 18 bases between them. Germline V gene data show CDR1 as MNHNS and CDR2 as SASEGT. The DNA of the CDR3 is TGTGCCAGCAGTGGATACATCGGGTCGCCCGACGAGCAGTACTTC. Residues: CASSGYIGSPDEQYF.

This clonotype was counted only a few times. V gene TRBV19 combines with J gene TRBJ2-4, with D possibly matching TRBD1 (6 bases). Per germline, CDR1 LNHDA and CDR2 SQIVND (reference sequence). The CDR3 totals 16 residues. Trimming removed 2 bases from V and 3 bases from J, with 14 bases in between. CDR3 protein: CASSIYGGSGKNIQYF. In nucleotides, the CDR3 is TGTGCCAGTAGTATATATGGGGGCTCGGGCAAAAACATTCAGTACTTC.

There are many counts of this clonotype. DNA of the CDR3: TGTGCCAGCAGTCGGGGGACAGTGGTTGGCACCATATATTTT. It specifies CASSRGTVVGTIYF. The chain employs TRBV12-3 or TRBV12-4 and TRBJ1-3; 7 nucleotides match TRBD1. V shed 5 bases and J 9 bases; nucleotides not matched to a gene: 10. This CDR3 is 14 amino acids long.